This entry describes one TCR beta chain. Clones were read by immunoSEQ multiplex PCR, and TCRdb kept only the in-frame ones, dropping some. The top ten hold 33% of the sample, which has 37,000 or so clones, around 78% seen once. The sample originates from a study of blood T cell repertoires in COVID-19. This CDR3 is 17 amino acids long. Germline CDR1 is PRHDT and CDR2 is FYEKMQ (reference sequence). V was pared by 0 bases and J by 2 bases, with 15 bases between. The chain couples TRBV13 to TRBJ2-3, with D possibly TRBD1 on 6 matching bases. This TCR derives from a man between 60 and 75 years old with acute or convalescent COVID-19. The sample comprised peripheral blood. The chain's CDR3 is CASSLGFRGIVTDTQYF. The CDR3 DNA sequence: TGTGCCAGCAGCTTAGGTTTCAGGGGTATTGTCACAGATACGCAGTATTTT.